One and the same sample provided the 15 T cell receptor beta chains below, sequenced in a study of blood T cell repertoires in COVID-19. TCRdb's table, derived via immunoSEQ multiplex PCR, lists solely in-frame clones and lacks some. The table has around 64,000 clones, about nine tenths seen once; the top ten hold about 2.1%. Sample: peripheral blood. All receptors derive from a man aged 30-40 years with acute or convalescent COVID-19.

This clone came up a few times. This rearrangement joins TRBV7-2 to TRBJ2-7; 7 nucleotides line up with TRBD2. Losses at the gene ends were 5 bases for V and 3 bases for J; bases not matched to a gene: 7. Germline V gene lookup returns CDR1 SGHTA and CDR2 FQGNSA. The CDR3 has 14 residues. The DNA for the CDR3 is TGTGCCAGCAGCCATCTCGGGACTAACTACGAGCAGTACTTC. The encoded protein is CASSHLGTNYEQYF.

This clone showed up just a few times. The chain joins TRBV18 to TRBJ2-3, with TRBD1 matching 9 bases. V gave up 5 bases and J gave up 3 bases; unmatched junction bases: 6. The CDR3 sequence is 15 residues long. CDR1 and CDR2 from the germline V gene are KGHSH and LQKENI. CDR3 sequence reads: CASSSRQGETDTQYF. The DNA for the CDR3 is TGTGCCAGCTCATCCCGACAGGGGGAAACAGATACGCAGTATTTT.

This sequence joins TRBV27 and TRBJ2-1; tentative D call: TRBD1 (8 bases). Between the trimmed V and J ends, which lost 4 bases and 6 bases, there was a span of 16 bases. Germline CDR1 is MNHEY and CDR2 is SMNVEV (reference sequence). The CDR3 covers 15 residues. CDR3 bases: TGTGCCAGCAGTTCTAAGGACAGGGAGGGCAATGAGCAGTTCTTC. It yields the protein CASSSKDREGNEQFF.

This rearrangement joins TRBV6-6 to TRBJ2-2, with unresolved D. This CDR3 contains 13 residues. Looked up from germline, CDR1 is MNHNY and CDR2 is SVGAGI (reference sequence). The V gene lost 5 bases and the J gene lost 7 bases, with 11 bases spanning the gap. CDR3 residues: CASSTQEGGELFF. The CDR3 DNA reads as TGTGCCAGCAGTACCCAGGAAGGCGGGGAGCTGTTTTTT.

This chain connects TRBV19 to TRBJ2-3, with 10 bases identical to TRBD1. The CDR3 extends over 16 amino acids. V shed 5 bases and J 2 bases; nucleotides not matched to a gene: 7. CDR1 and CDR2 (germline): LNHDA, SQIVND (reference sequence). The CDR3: CASSPSGTGATDTQYF. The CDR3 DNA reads TGTGCCAGTAGTCCCTCGGGGACAGGGGCCACAGATACGCAGTATTTT.

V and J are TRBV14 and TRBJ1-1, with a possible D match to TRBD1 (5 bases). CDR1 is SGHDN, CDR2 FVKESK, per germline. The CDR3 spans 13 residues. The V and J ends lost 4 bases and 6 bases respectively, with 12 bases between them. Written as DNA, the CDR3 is TGTGCCAGCAGCCGAAGGGGAATCGCTGAAGCTTTCTTT. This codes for CASSRRGIAEAFF.

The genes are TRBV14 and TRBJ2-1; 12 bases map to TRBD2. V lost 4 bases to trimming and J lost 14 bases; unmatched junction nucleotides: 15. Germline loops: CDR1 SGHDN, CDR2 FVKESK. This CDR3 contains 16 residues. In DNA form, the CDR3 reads TGTGCCAGCAGCCCGACTCAAGGACTAGCGGGACGATCTGAGTTCTTC. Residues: CASSPTQGLAGRSEFF.

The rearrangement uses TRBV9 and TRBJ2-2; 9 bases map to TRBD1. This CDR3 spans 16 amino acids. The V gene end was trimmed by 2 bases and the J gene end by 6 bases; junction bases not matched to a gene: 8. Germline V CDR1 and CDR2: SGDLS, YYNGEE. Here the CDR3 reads CASSVPRDRESGELFF. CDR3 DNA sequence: TGTGCCAGCAGCGTTCCTCGGGACAGGGAGTCCGGGGAGCTGTTTTTT. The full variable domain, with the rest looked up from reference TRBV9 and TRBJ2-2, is DSGVTQTPKHLITATGQRVTLRCSPRSGDLSVYWYQQSLDQGLQFLIQYYNGEERAKGNILERFSAQQFPDLHSELNLSSLELGDSALYFCASSVPRDRESGELFFGEGSRLTVL.

CDR3: CASSVSQGPYGYTF. As DNA, the CDR3 is TGTGCCAGCAGCGTTTCCCAGGGTCCCTATGGCTACACCTTC. V and J are TRBV9 and TRBJ1-2, with D perhaps TRBD1 (5 bases). The CDR3 totals 14 residues. Trimming pared 2 bases from V and 4 bases from J, leaving 12 bases between. Per the germline V gene, CDR1 is SGDLS and CDR2 is YYNGEE.

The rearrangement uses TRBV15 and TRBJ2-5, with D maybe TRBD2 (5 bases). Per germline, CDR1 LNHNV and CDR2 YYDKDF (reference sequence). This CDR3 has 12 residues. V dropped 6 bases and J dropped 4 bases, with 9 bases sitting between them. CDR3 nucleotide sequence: TGTGCCACCAGTCCAGAGGGAGAGACCCAGTACTTC. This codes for CATSPEGETQYF.

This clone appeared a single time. The DNA for the CDR3 is TGTGCCAGCAGCGTAACGCAGGGGGCCAACTCTGGAAACACCATATATTTT. Protein: CASSVTQGANSGNTIYF. The rearrangement joins TRBV9 to TRBJ1-3; 8 positions agree with TRBD1. The germline gives CDR1 SGDLS, CDR2 YYNGEE. The CDR3 is 17 amino acids. The junction had 6 bases not matched to a gene; V was cut back by 1 base and J by 0 bases.

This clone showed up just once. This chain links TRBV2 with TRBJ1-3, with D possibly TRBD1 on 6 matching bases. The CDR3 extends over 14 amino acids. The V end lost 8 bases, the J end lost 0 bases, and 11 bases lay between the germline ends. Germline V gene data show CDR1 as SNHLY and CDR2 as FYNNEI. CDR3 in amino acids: CASADRSSGNTIYF. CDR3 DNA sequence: TGTGCCAGCGCAGACAGGAGCTCTGGAAACACCATATATTTT.

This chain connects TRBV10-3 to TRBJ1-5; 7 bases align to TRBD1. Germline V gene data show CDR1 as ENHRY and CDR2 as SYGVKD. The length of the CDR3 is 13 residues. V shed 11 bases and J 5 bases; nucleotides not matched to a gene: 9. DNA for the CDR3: TGTGCCGCACAGGGGAATTCGGATCAGCCCCAGCATTTT. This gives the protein CAAQGNSDQPQHF.

CDR3 DNA sequence: TGTGCCAGCAGCTCGACAAGCAGCCCCACAGATACGCAGTATTTT. Translating gives CASSSTSSPTDTQYF. The chain couples TRBV5-4 to TRBJ2-3; the D is unclear. Deletions cut 3 bases from V and 2 bases from J, with 13 bases between. The CDR3 extends over 15 amino acids. The V gene's germline CDR1 is SGHNT and CDR2 YYREEE (reference sequence). The entire variable domain, with the rest obtained from reference TRBV5-4 and TRBJ2-3, is as follows: ETGVTQSPTHLIKTRGQQVTLRCSSQSGHNTVSWYQQALGQGPQFIFQYYREEENGRGNFPPRFSGLQFPNYSSELNVNALELDDSALYLCASSSTSSPTDTQYFGPGTRLTVL.

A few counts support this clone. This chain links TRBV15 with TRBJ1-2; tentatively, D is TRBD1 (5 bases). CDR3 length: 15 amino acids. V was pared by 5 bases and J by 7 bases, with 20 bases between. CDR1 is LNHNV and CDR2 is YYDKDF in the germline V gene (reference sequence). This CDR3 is CATSDPQEGLGGYTF. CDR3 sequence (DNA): TGTGCCACCAGCGACCCACAGGAGGGGCTTGGTGGCTACACCTTC.